The subject of this entry is one T cell receptor beta chain. The antigen is unknown. These data come from a study of T cell responses to AZD1222 COVID-19 vaccine. Whole-study findings and limits: Targets within unmutated variant regions were reportedly found for nearly half of spike-specific TCRs.

CDR1 and CDR2 (germline): SGHRS, YFSETQ. The CDR3 runs to 15 residues. V shed 7 bases and J shed 2 bases, with 17 bases lying between them. Sequenced by immunoSEQ multiplex PCR; TCRdb stores in-frame clones only, minus some. The sample lists 110,000 to 150,000 clones; 91% were seen once. The V gene is TRBV5-1, the J gene TRBJ2-3; D not certain. The source material was peripheral blood, sampled on day 0 of AZD1222 vaccination. The sequence came from an adult in good health. CDR3 sequence reads: CASFLSGMATDTQYF. The CDR3 region has the DNA TGCGCCAGCTTCCTTTCGGGCATGGCCACAGATACGCAGTATTTT.